The 17 T cell receptor beta chains below all came from one sample that was sequenced in a study of T cell repertoires in cytomegalovirus infection. From the reads, TCRdb called clonotypes with MiXCR, one entry per CDR3 protein. The sample carries approximately 490,000 distinct CDR3 sequences, around 11% recorded once. Sequencing input: PBMCs. The receptors here all came from a human donor in good health (CMV status not recorded). Some clones in this sample may be carry-over from other donors' samples.

This clonotype was seen ten or more times. The CDR3 protein is CASSTGQAGELFF. The CDR3 coding sequence is TGTGCCAGCAGCACCGGACAGGCCGGGGAGCTGTTTTTT. The gene calls are TRBV5-4 and TRBJ2-2; 7 bases are shared with TRBD1. The CDR3 covers 13 residues. Losses at the gene ends were 4 bases for V and 6 bases for J; bases not matched to a gene: 3. The germline CDR1 and CDR2 sequences are SGHNT and YYREEE (reference sequence).

At least ten counts were recorded for this clonotype. This rearrangement joins TRBV6-1 to TRBJ2-4; D might be TRBD1 or TRBD2, each matching 5 bases. The CDR3 has 16 amino acids. The germline V gene encodes CDR1 MNHNS and CDR2 SASEGT. Trimming took 2 bases from V and 0 from J, leaving 11 bases between them. CDR3 in amino acids: CASSEWDGLAKNIQYF. The CDR3 DNA sequence: TGTGCCAGCAGTGAATGGGACGGACTAGCCAAAAACATTCAGTACTTC.

The J gene is TRBJ2-1, the V gene TRBV20-1, with TRBD1 identical over 10 bases. Losses at the gene ends were 3 bases for V and 0 bases for J; bases not matched to a gene: 8. The V gene's germline CDR1 is DFQATT and CDR2 SNEGSKA (reference sequence). This CDR3 region has 17 residues. The CDR3 spells CSARNPGQGSSYNEQFF. The CDR3 bases are TGCAGTGCTAGGAATCCGGGACAGGGGAGCTCCTACAATGAGCAGTTCTTC.

The chain joins TRBV9 to TRBJ1-1, with a possible D match to TRBD1 (6 bases). CDR1 is SGDLS, CDR2 YYNGEE, per germline. CDR3 size: 14 residues. V shed 3 bases and J shed 8 bases, with 17 bases lying between them. CDR3 nucleotides: TGTGCCAGCAGCGCCACGGGGGGGGGCGAAGAAGCTTTCTTT. As protein: CASSATGGGEEAFF.

V usage is TRBV12-3 or TRBV12-4 and J usage is TRBJ1-1; 7 nucleotides line up with TRBD1. The CDR3 extends over 13 amino acids. Losses at the gene ends were 6 bases for V and 8 bases for J; bases not matched to a gene: 9. The CDR3 loop reads CASSRTGTVEAFF. CDR3 coding DNA: TGTGCCAGCAGCAGAACCGGGACAGTAGAAGCTTTCTTT.

This clonotype was seen many times. J is TRBJ2-7 and V is TRBV6-1; 8 nucleotides agree with TRBD1. Germline V lookup: CDR1 MNHNS, CDR2 SASEGT. The CDR3 consists of 16 residues. The V and J ends lost 5 bases and 1 base, in that order; junction bases with no gene match: 10. The CDR3 sequence: CASSPSDRDPSYEQYF. CDR3 DNA: TGTGCCAGCAGTCCATCGGACAGGGACCCTTCCTACGAGCAGTACTTC.

The sample holds many counts of this clonotype. The chain is built from TRBV11-2 and TRBJ1-1; unclear D gene. Germline lookup yields CDR1 SGHAT and CDR2 FQNNGV. Trimming cost V 3 bases and J 1 base, with 9 bases left between them. The CDR3 runs 14 residues. The chain's CDR3 is CASSFRPRNTEAFF. The DNA of the CDR3 is TGTGCCAGCAGCTTCCGGCCCCGGAACACTGAAGCTTTCTTT.

The V and J genes are TRBV5-5 and TRBJ1-1; unclear D gene. Trimming shortened V by 5 bases and J by 0 bases, and 8 bases separated the two germline ends. CDR3 size: 13 residues. The V gene's germline CDR1 is SGHKS and CDR2 YYEKEE (reference sequence). The CDR3 DNA follows: TGTGCCAGCAGACTGGATGTGAACACTGAAGCTTTCTTT. It encodes CASRLDVNTEAFF.

There are a few counts of this clonotype. DNA for the CDR3: TGTGCCAGCGCCTGGGGGGGGACGATGCCCCAGCATTTT. This codes for CASAWGGTMPQHF. The V call is TRBV2, the J call TRBJ1-5, with D possibly TRBD1 on 5 matching bases. The germline V gene encodes CDR1 SNHLY and CDR2 FYNNEI. V was clipped by 8 bases and J by 9 bases, with 17 bases between them. This CDR3 is built from 13 residues.

This clonotype appeared a few times. J is TRBJ1-2 and V is TRBV6-5; TRBD1 might be the D (6 bases). The CDR3 extends over 13 amino acids. Trimming removed 6 bases at V and 6 bases at J, with 14 bases between. The germline V gene encodes CDR1 MNHEY and CDR2 SVGAGI. CDR3 sequence: CASSRGTMDGYTF. In DNA, the CDR3 is TGTGCCAGCAGCCGCGGGACAATGGATGGCTACACCTTC.

This clonotype was recorded many times. The chain combines TRBV6-1 with TRBJ2-7; 8 positions agree with TRBD2. Germline CDR1 is MNHNS and CDR2 is SASEGT. V was clipped by 5 bases and J by 4 bases; unmatched bases: 16. The CDR3 length is 17 residues. The CDR3 DNA is TGTGCCAGCAGTTCCGAAGGGACGGGAGGGCCGGCTTACGAGCAGTACTTC. Residues: CASSSEGTGGPAYEQYF.

This clonotype was picked up many times. The chain recombines TRBV20-1 with TRBJ2-1; D is uncertain. There are 12 residues in the CDR3. CDR1 is DFQATT, CDR2 SNEGSKA, per germline (reference sequence). Trimming took 0 bases from V and 14 from J, leaving 14 bases between them. The DNA of the CDR3 is TGCAGTGCTAGAGATTTTGTATCGGCCGAGTTCTTC. Amino acid sequence: CSARDFVSAEFF.

This clonotype has at least ten counts. The chain employs TRBV7-2 and TRBJ2-1, with 7 bases identical to TRBD1. There are 19 residues in the CDR3. V gave up 2 bases and J gave up 0 bases; unmatched junction bases: 13. Germline CDR1 SGHTA, CDR2 FQGNSA. CDR3 in amino acids: CASSLWGRKGAHSYNEQFF. CDR3 bases: TGTGCCAGCAGCTTATGGGGTCGTAAGGGGGCCCACTCCTACAATGAGCAGTTCTTC.

This clonotype was counted between two and nine times. This sequence joins TRBV7-2 and TRBJ2-6, with D unclear. The V end lost 2 bases, the J end lost 3 bases, and 11 bases lay between the germline ends. Germline V gives CDR1 SGHTA, CDR2 FQGNSA. The CDR3 runs to 16 residues. DNA of the CDR3: TGTGCCAGCAGCTTAATAGGTGGGGTTGGGGCCAACGTCCTGACTTTC. Its translation: CASSLIGGVGANVLTF.

About this clonotype: A read error may explain this, as a much larger clone is one base away. This chain connects TRBV7-9 to TRBJ2-1; the match to TRBD2 covers 9 bases. The V gene's germline CDR1 is SEHNR and CDR2 FQNEAQ (reference sequence). This CDR3 spans 15 amino acids. This chain's CDR3 is CAISLKAGGGDEQFF. Here the CDR3 DNA reads TGTGCCATCAGCTTAAAGGCGGGAGGGGGGGATGAGCAGTTCTTC.

The chain employs TRBV20-1 and TRBJ1-1, with D perhaps TRBD1 (6 bases). CDR3 length equals 16 residues. Germline V lookup: CDR1 DFQATT, CDR2 SNEGSKA (reference sequence). V lost 1 base and J 4 bases, leaving 19 bases between the germline ends. CDR3 residues: CSARVSQGLGVTEAFF. In DNA form, the CDR3 reads TGCAGTGCTAGAGTTAGCCAGGGGCTCGGCGTCACTGAAGCTTTCTTT.

This clonotype was detected ten times or more. This chain links TRBV4-1 with TRBJ2-7; D possibly corresponds to TRBD2 (6 bases). The CDR3 is 14 amino acids. Trimming stripped 4 bases from V and 3 bases from J, with 13 bases between. Germline V lookup: CDR1 MGHRA, CDR2 YSYEKL. CDR3 region: CASSRSGLIYEQYF. In DNA form, the CDR3 reads TGCGCCAGCAGCCGTAGCGGCCTAATCTACGAGCAGTACTTC.